These T cell receptor beta chains were read from a single sample in a study of CD8+CD57+ T cells in acquired aplastic anemia. TCRdb re-called the reads through MiXCR, storing one row per CDR3 protein. This sample has approximately 160,000 distinct CDR3 sequences, with roughly 45% found just once. The sequenced material came from sorted CD4+, CD8+, or CD8+CD57+ T cells (not recorded which) from PBMCs. Receptors originate from a human donor with aplastic anemia. CDR3s include the opening cysteine and the closing phenylalanine or tryptophan. The D gene is left open where the match is weak. Size tells how often a clone was seen (once, few, many) or the class of an expanded clone, and some rows leave it out.

>many|TRBV5-1|TRBJ1-1|NA
CASSLRPNTEAFF
TGCGCCAGCAGCTTGCGGCCCAACACTGAAGCTTTCTTT
>many|TRBV20-1|TRBJ2-5|NA
CSASSGAPERRETQYF
TGCAGTGCTAGCAGTGGGGCTCCCGAACGAAGAGAGACCCAGTACTTC
>many|TRBV29-1|TRBJ2-5|NA
CSVDLGGETQYF
TGCAGCGTTGACCTTGGTGGAGAGACCCAGTACTTC
>NA|TRBV7-2|TRBJ2-7|TRBD1
CASSSEKGQGRNEQHF
TGTGCCAGCAGCTCAGAAAAGGGACAGGGCAGAAACGAGCAGCACTTC
>many|TRBV5-1|TRBJ1-1|NA
CASSFNSPGTEAFF
TGCGCCAGCAGCTTCAATAGTCCAGGGACTGAAGCTTTCTTT
>many|TRBV6-1|TRBJ1-2|NA
CASSSRRGYTF
TGTGCCAGCAGTTCCCGAAGGGGCTACACCTTC
>NA|TRBV3-1|TRBJ2-2|NA
CASSQGETRNTGELFF
TGTGCCAGCAGCCAAGGTGAGACTAGGAACACCGGGGAGCTGTTTTTT
>many|TRBV7-2|TRBJ1-2|NA
CASSPPRGSNYGYTF
TGTGCCAGCAGCCCCCCTAGGGGCTCTAACTATGGCTACACCTTC
>few|TRBV6-1|TRBJ2-1|TRBD2
CASSPRGALYNEQFF
TGTGCCAGCAGTCCGCGGGGGGCCCTTTACAATGAGCAGTTCTTC
>NA|TRBV25-1|TRBJ1-2|TRBD1
CASSPGTGRDYGYTF
TGTGCCAGCTCACCAGGGACAGGGAGGGACTATGGCTACACCTTC
>NA|TRBV29-1|TRBJ1-1|NA
CSPFSMNTEAFF
TGCAGCCCTTTTTCGATGAACACTGAAGCTTTCTTT
>once|TRBV7-3|TRBJ2-2|NA
CASSQGLTNTGELFF
TGTGCCAGCAGTCAGGGGCTAACGAACACCGGGGAGCTGTTTTTT
>NA|TRBV10-1|TRBJ2-2|NA
CASSESRAGELFF
TGCGCCAGCAGTGAGTCGAGGGCCGGGGAGCTGTTTTTT
>many|TRBV29-1|TRBJ1-1|NA
CSANQAQNTEAFF
TGCAGCGCTAATCAGGCCCAAAACACTGAAGCTTTCTTT
>many|TRBV12-3/TRBV12-4|TRBJ1-2|NA
CASSLAGVGYGYTF
TGTGCCAGCAGTTTAGCGGGGGTTGGCTATGGCTACACCTTC
>many|TRBV11-3|TRBJ2-1|TRBD1
CASRRTGVNEQFF
TGTGCCAGCAGACGTACAGGGGTCAATGAGCAGTTCTTC
>many|TRBV5-1|TRBJ1-4|NA
CASSLDRTNEKLFF
TGCGCCAGCAGTTTAGACAGAACTAATGAAAAACTGTTTTTT
>NA|TRBV9|TRBJ1-1|NA
CASSVVSYSEAFF
TGTGCCAGCAGCGTAGTATCATATTCTGAAGCTTTCTTT
>few|TRBV13|TRBJ2-7|NA
CASSFFHRRGGGSYEQYF
TGTGCCAGCAGCTTTTTTCATCGCAGGGGCGGGGGCTCCTACGAGCAGTACTTC
>NA|TRBV29-1|TRBJ2-7|NA
CTTPGLEQYF
TGCACAACCCCAGGGTTGGAACAGTACTTC
>NA|TRBV25-1|TRBJ2-3|NA
CASSPGVGSGTDTQYF
TGTGCCAGCAGCCCGGGGGTGGGTAGCGGCACAGATACGCAGTATTTT
>NA|TRBV5-1|TRBJ1-3|NA
CASSLVGYGNTIYF
TGCGCCAGCAGCTTGGTCGGCTATGGAAACACCATATATTTT
>NA|TRBV2|TRBJ2-7|NA
CASSRSESPYEQYF
TGCGCCAGCAGCCGGTCTGAGTCTCCCTACGAGCAGTACTTC
>few|TRBV19|TRBJ2-3|NA
CASRRVSTDTQYF
TGTGCCAGTAGGAGGGTTAGCACAGATACGCAGTATTTT
>NA|TRBV20-1|TRBJ1-2|NA
CSARVSPGYTF
TGCAGTGCTAGAGTATCTCCTGGCTACACCTTC
>NA|TRBV25-1|TRBJ1-2|NA
CASLGAAGVGGYTF
TGTGCCAGCCTCGGGGCAGCAGGGGTAGGGGGCTACACCTTC
>few|TRBV10-3|TRBJ2-5|TRBD2
CASSGGAEETQYF
TGTGCCTCTAGCGGGGGGGCCGAAGAGACCCAGTACTTC
>NA|TRBV9|TRBJ1-2|TRBD1
CASSAYLGTGQGYTF
TGTGCCAGCAGCGCCTATCTCGGGACAGGGCAAGGCTACACCTTC
>many|TRBV5-1|TRBJ1-6|NA
CASSVAPTSSYNSPLHF
TGCGCCAGCAGCGTCGCCCCGACGAGCTCCTATAATTCACCCCTCCACTTT
>many|TRBV7-9|TRBJ1-3|NA
CASREGAGNTIYF
TGTGCCAGCAGAGAGGGGGCTGGAAACACCATATATTTT
>many|TRBV5-1|TRBJ2-7|NA
CASSLEGSTRYEQYF
TGCGCCAGCAGCTTGGAGGGGAGTACGCGCTACGAGCAGTACTTC
>few|TRBV9|TRBJ1-2|TRBD1
CSSSPVGDRGGYTF
TGTTCCAGCAGCCCAGTCGGTGACAGGGGGGGCTACACCTTC
>many|TRBV5-5|TRBJ2-2|TRBD1
CASSDRGLDTGELFF
TGTGCCAGCAGCGACAGGGGGCTGGACACCGGGGAGCTGTTTTTT
>few|TRBV19|TRBJ1-1|NA
CASSPPGLRQTEAFF
TGTGCCAGTAGTCCTCCGGGACTCAGGCAGACTGAAGCTTTCTTT
>NA|TRBV19|TRBJ1-1|NA
CASTDRGATHAFF
TGTGCCAGTACCGATAGGGGGGCAACCCATGCTTTCTTT
>few|TRBV4-1|TRBJ2-2|TRBD1
CASSQETGGNTGELFF
TGCGCCAGCAGCCAAGAGACAGGGGGCAACACCGGGGAGCTGTTTTTT
>once|TRBV10-3|TRBJ2-1|NA
CVITSGNEQSF
TGTGTCATCACCTCAGGAAATGAGCAGTCCTTC
>NA|TRBV2|TRBJ2-7|TRBD1
CASSEGTGEYEQYF
TGTGCCAGCAGTGAAGGCACAGGGGAATACGAGCAGTACTTC
>many|TRBV3-1|TRBJ1-1|NA
CASTGNTEAFF
TGTGCCAGCACGGGGAACACTGAAGCTTTCTTT
>few|TRBV2|TRBJ2-3|TRBD2
CASSDLRGGRDTQYF
TGTGCCAGCAGTGATTTGCGGGGGGGCCGAGATACGCAGTATTTT
>NA|TRBV9|TRBJ2-6|TRBD2
CASSVSAGTGANVLTF
TGTGCCAGCAGCGTTTCAGCGGGGACTGGGGCCAACGTCCTGACTTTC
>NA|TRBV2|TRBJ2-7|NA
CASSEVLASFEQYF
TGTGCCAGCAGTGAAGTGTTAGCCTCCTTCGAGCAGTACTTC
>many|TRBV19|TRBJ2-7|NA
CASRATRVAGEQYF
TGTGCCAGTAGGGCGACACGGGTAGCAGGCGAGCAGTACTTC
>NA|TRBV19|TRBJ2-7|TRBD1
CASSIGQGIYEQYF
TGTGCCAGTAGTATAGGACAGGGGATCTACGAGCAGTACTTC
>few|TRBV5-5|TRBJ1-1|TRBD1
CASSTTGGGLNTEAFF
TGTGCCAGCAGCACAACAGGGGGGGGTTTGAACACTGAAGCTTTCTTT
>many|TRBV7-9|TRBJ1-2|NA
CASSLDFHRYGYTF
TGTGCCAGCAGCCTCGATTTTCATAGGTATGGCTACACCTTC
>many|TRBV12-3/TRBV12-4|TRBJ2-3|TRBD2
CASSLTGTRSTDTQYF
TGTGCCAGCAGTTTAACCGGGACTAGGAGCACAGATACGCAGTATTTT
>few|TRBV15|TRBJ1-5|NA
CATSRDPGSYQPQHF
TGTGCCACCAGCAGAGATCCAGGGTCGTATCAGCCCCAGCATTTT
>many|TRBV9|TRBJ1-1|TRBD1
CASSAGDRVEAFF
TGTGCCAGCAGCGCGGGGGACAGGGTTGAAGCTTTCTTT
>NA|TRBV20-1|TRBJ2-2|NA
CSARDTANTEGLFF
TGCAGTGCGAGGGACACGGCGAACACCGAGGGGCTGTTTTTT
>NA|TRBV25-1|TRBJ2-1|TRBD2
CASSGTSGGYNEQFF
TGTGCCAGCAGTGGGACTAGCGGGGGGTACAATGAGCAGTTCTTC
>many|TRBV6-1|TRBJ2-7|NA
CASSQTREQYF
TGTGCCAGCAGTCAGACCCGCGAGCAGTACTTC
>NA|TRBV11-2|TRBJ2-5|NA
CASRSSGTQYF
TGTGCCAGCAGATCCAGCGGGACCCAGTACTTC